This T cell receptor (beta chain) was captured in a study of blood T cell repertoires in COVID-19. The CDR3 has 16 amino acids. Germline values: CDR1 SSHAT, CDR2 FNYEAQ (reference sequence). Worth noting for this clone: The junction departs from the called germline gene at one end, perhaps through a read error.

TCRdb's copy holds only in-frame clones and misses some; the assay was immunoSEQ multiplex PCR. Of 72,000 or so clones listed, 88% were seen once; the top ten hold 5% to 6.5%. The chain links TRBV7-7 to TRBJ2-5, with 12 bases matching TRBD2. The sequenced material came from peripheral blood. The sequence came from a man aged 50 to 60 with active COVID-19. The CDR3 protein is CASSSSGLAGQETQYF. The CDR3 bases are TGTGCTAGCAGCTCGAGCGGACTAGCGGGGCAAGAGACCCAGTACTTC.